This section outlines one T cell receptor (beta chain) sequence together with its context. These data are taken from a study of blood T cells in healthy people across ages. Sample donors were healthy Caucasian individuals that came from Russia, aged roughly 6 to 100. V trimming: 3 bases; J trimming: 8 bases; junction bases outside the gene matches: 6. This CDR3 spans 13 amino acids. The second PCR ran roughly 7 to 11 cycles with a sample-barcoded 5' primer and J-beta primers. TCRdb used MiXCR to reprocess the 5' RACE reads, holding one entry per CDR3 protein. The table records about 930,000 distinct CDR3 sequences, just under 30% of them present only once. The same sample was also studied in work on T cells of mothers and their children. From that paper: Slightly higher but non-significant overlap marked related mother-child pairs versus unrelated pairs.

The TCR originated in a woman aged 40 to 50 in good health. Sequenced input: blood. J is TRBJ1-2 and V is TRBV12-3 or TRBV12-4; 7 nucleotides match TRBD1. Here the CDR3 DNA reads TGTGCCAGCAGTTTTGGGACAGCTATGGGCTACACCTTC. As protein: CASSFGTAMGYTF.